This is a list of T cell receptor beta chains from one sample in a study of blood T cell repertoires in COVID-19. Repertoires were generated with immunoSEQ multiplex PCR, while TCRdb's copy carries only in-frame clones and drops some. The sample records 35,000 to 45,000 clones, 79% being singletons. The sequencing input was peripheral blood. The receptors were gathered from an elderly woman with acute or convalescent COVID-19. CDR3s include the opening cysteine and the closing phenylalanine or tryptophan. The D gene is left open where the match is weak. Only part of the rows carry a size: once, few, many, or a class if the clone is expanded.

size	V	D	J	CDR3	DNA
once	TRBV5-1	NA	TRBJ2-7	CASSSRGSYEQYF	TGCGCCAGCAGCTCACGAGGCTCCTACGAGCAGTACTTC
NA	TRBV5-1	TRBD2	TRBJ2-3	CASGLAGGPPTDTQYF	TGCGCCAGCGGACTAGCGGGAGGGCCCCCCACAGATACGCAGTATTTT
NA	TRBV12-5	NA	TRBJ1-1	CASGPTGYTEAFF	TGTGCTAGTGGACCGACAGGTTACACTGAAGCTTTCTTT
NA	TRBV5-4	TRBD2	TRBJ2-7	CASSPSGRASEQYF	TGTGCCAGCAGCCCCAGCGGGAGGGCATCCGAGCAGTACTTC
once	TRBV18	TRBD1	TRBJ2-7	CASSLGQGATEQYF	TGTGCCAGCTCACTGGGACAGGGGGCGACCGAGCAGTACTTC
few	TRBV5-4	TRBD2	TRBJ2-5	CASSLASGMETQYF	TGTGCCAGCAGCTTGGCCAGCGGGATGGAGACCCAGTACTTC
NA	TRBV11-3	NA	TRBJ2-1	CASSSSSTVYEQFF	TGTGCCAGCAGCTCTTCATCCACGGTTTATGAGCAGTTCTTC
NA	TRBV19	NA	TRBJ2-3	CASSMGANTDTQYF	TGTGCCAGTAGTATGGGGGCCAACACAGATACGCAGTATTTT
NA	TRBV9	NA	TRBJ2-2	CASSVTSQLTGELFF	TGTGCCAGCAGCGTGACTAGTCAGTTAACCGGGGAGCTGTTTTTT
NA	TRBV2	NA	TRBJ1-4	CASRRQPDEKLFF	TGTGCCAGCAGACGACAGCCCGATGAAAAACTGTTTTTT
NA	TRBV5-1	NA	TRBJ2-5	CASSPGRGETQYF	TGCGCCAGCAGCCCAGGACGGGGAGAGACCCAGTACTTC
few	TRBV7-7	NA	TRBJ2-7	CASSLAGANEQYF	TGTGCCAGCAGCTTAGCGGGAGCCAACGAGCAGTACTTC
NA	TRBV6-1	NA	TRBJ1-2	CASSEQAGGYTF	TGTGCCAGCAGTGAACAGGCGGGCGGCTACACCTTC
NA	TRBV5-5	NA	TRBJ1-5	CASSLNSQINQPQHF	TGTGCCAGCAGCTTGAACAGCCAGATCAATCAGCCCCAGCATTTT
once	TRBV14	TRBD1	TRBJ1-1	CASSLRAGGSNTEAFF	TGTGCCAGCAGCCTAAGGGCAGGGGGCTCGAACACTGAAGCTTTCTTT
NA	TRBV12-3/TRBV12-4	TRBD1	TRBJ1-2	CASSPGQGYGYTF	TGTGCCAGCAGTCCCGGACAGGGCTATGGCTACACCTTC
once	TRBV7-2	TRBD1	TRBJ1-2	CASSLSTARGLNYGYTF	TGTGCCAGCAGCTTATCAACGGCCAGGGGGCTAAACTATGGCTACACCTTC
NA	TRBV12-5	TRBD1	TRBJ1-5	CASGLVQGDRFYSNQPQHF	TGTGCTAGTGGTTTGGTACAAGGGGACAGATTCTATAGCAATCAGCCCCAGCATTTT
NA	TRBV5-1	NA	TRBJ1-3	CASSLADRSSGNTIYF	TGCGCCAGCAGCTTGGCCGACCGGAGCTCTGGAAACACCATATATTTT
NA	TRBV6-2/TRBV6-3	TRBD1	TRBJ2-7	CASSGTGGGEQYF	TGTGCCAGCAGCGGGACAGGGGGCGGCGAGCAGTACTTC
NA	TRBV5-1	TRBD2	TRBJ2-5	CASSLTGGLETQYF	TGCGCCAGCAGCTTGACGGGGGGGCTGGAGACCCAGTACTTC
NA	TRBV4-3	TRBD2	TRBJ2-1	CASSQAQRGVGEQFF	TGCGCCAGCAGCCAAGCCCAGCGGGGGGTGGGTGAGCAGTTCTTC
NA	TRBV5-1	TRBD1	TRBJ1-1	CASNGQGALDTEAFF	TGCGCCAGCAACGGACAGGGGGCTTTGGACACTGAAGCTTTCTTT
NA	TRBV9	TRBD2	TRBJ2-5	CASSVGLAGKETQYF	TGTGCCAGCAGCGTAGGCCTAGCGGGAAAAGAGACCCAGTACTTC
few	TRBV4-3	NA	TRBJ1-2	CASSQNSFNYGYTF	TGCGCCAGCAGCCAGAACAGTTTTAACTATGGCTACACCTTC
NA	TRBV13	TRBD2	TRBJ2-1	CASSPLRTSGRGNEQFF	TGTGCCAGCAGCCCCTTAAGGACTAGCGGGAGGGGCAATGAGCAGTTCTTC
NA	TRBV7-6	NA	TRBJ2-2	CASSLTQGTGELFF	TGTGCCAGCAGCTTAACCCAGGGAACCGGGGAGCTGTTTTTT
NA	TRBV27	TRBD2	TRBJ2-1	CASSYLSSGSHNEQFF	TGTGCCAGCAGTTACCTATCTAGCGGGTCCCACAATGAGCAGTTCTTC
NA	TRBV5-1	NA	TRBJ2-7	CASWGDGSYEQYF	TGCGCCAGCTGGGGGGACGGTTCCTACGAGCAGTACTTC
few	TRBV15	NA	TRBJ2-7	CATSDISPYEQYF	TGTGCCACCAGCGACATCTCCCCCTACGAGCAGTACTTC
NA	TRBV5-4	TRBD1	TRBJ1-1	CASSGGTGKGWIEAFF	TGTGCCAGCAGCGGCGGGACAGGGAAAGGTTGGATCGAAGCTTTCTTT
NA	TRBV27	TRBD2	TRBJ2-1	CASKVAGGRGNEQFF	TGTGCCAGCAAGGTAGCGGGGGGCCGAGGCAATGAGCAGTTCTTC
few	TRBV11-2	NA	TRBJ2-2	CASSLEGFGELFF	TGTGCCAGCAGCTTAGAGGGCTTCGGGGAGCTGTTTTTT
NA	TRBV7-3	NA	TRBJ2-1	CASAERGGSYNEQFF	TGTGCCAGCGCCGAACGGGGAGGATCCTACAATGAGCAGTTCTTC
NA	TRBV3-1/TRBV3-2	NA	TRBJ2-2	CASSLRSGELFF	TGTGCCAGCAGCCTTAGGAGTGGGGAGCTGTTTTTT
few	TRBV13	TRBD2	TRBJ2-1	CASKGTMSFDDNEQFF	TGTGCCAGCAAGGGGACTATGAGTTTTGACGACAATGAGCAGTTCTTC
NA	TRBV5-6	TRBD2	TRBJ2-2	CASSFRLAGAGELFF	TGTGCCAGCAGCTTCCGACTAGCGGGAGCCGGGGAGCTGTTTTTT
NA	TRBV3-1/TRBV3-2	NA	TRBJ1-1	CASSQGRGEAFF	TGTGCCAGCAGCCAAGGAAGGGGTGAAGCTTTCTTT
NA	TRBV5-8	TRBD1	TRBJ1-2	CASSLFIQGAGGYTF	TGTGCCAGCAGCTTGTTTATACAGGGGGCAGGTGGCTACACCTTC
NA	TRBV12-3/TRBV12-4	NA	TRBJ1-5	CASSLQGLRPQHF	TGTGCCAGCAGTTTACAGGGTCTTCGGCCCCAGCATTTT
NA	TRBV6-1	NA	TRBJ1-2	CASSDPSVYGGYTF	TGTGCCAGCAGTGACCCCTCCGTTTATGGCGGCTACACCTTC